This T cell receptor (beta chain) is from a study of blood T cell repertoires in COVID-19. Study overall: PBMCs, B-cell-depleted T cells, or T cells were the source of the cDNA or gDNA that made up the material.

Individuals aged about 18 to 90 years were recruited from about two dozen US areas. Participants' own reports of clinical history determined their cohort assignment. Between the trimmed V and J ends, which lost 4 bases and 6 bases, there was a span of 12 bases. The CDR3 spans 13 residues. In the original analysis: Reference gene primer amplification gave estimated nucleated cell counts. Clones were read by immunoSEQ multiplex PCR, and TCRdb kept only the in-frame ones, dropping some. V, J and clone size derive from that table, while D and trimming were established from the DNA sequence. The data show under 250,000 clones, roughly 85% seen once.

This clonotype was sampled from a woman aged 45-59 years with acute COVID-19. The sample was PBMCs or T cells enriched from blood (not recorded which). The chain uses TRBV12-3 or TRBV12-4 and TRBJ1-2; a possible D gene is TRBD1 (5 bases). The CDR3 loop reads CASSYQGSNGYTF. For the CDR3, the DNA is TGTGCCAGCAGTTATCAGGGATCGAATGGCTACACCTTC.